This entry lists 13 T cell receptor beta chains sequenced from one sample in a study of OX40 agonist ivuxolimab in advanced cancers. Libraries were prepared by immunoSEQ multiplex PCR; TCRdb keeps only in-frame clonotypes and omits some of them. Found here are 50,000 to 65,000 clones, about 81% of them singletons; the top ten hold 0.95% to 1.1%. Sequences were derived from CD4+ or CD8+ T cells sorted from blood, sampled in a trial of the OX40 agonist ivuxolimab. The receptors stem from an adult with an advanced solid tumor such as melanoma, head and neck, liver or kidney cancer.

The genes are TRBV30 and TRBJ1-5, with D tentatively TRBD1 (5 bases). Germline loops: CDR1 GTSNPN, CDR2 SVGIG (reference sequence). The V gene lost 7 bases and the J gene lost 2 bases, with 12 bases spanning the gap. The CDR3 extends over 13 amino acids. The CDR3 loop reads CAFQGVGNQPQHF. For the CDR3, the DNA is TGTGCCTTCCAGGGCGTTGGCAATCAGCCCCAGCATTTT.

This sequence joins TRBV5-4 and TRBJ1-2, with TRBD1 matching over 9 bases. J was trimmed by 5 bases and V by 0 bases; bases with no gene match: 2. There are 14 residues in the CDR3. The germline gives CDR1 SGHNT, CDR2 YYREEE (reference sequence). The CDR3 region is CASSLGDRAYGYTF. In nucleotides, the CDR3 is TGTGCCAGCAGCTTGGGGGACAGGGCTTATGGCTACACCTTC.

The rearrangement uses TRBV5-3 and TRBJ2-7; weak D call: TRBD1 (5 bases). TRBV5-3 carries the ORF label, with uncertain function. The CDR3 loop spans 16 amino acids. V lost 2 bases to trimming and J lost 0 bases, with 15 bases between them. The CDR3 spells CARSFLQVLSSYEQYF. The CDR3 nucleotides are TGTGCCAGAAGCTTTTTACAGGTTCTCTCCTCCTACGAGCAGTACTTC.

The chain joins TRBV2 to TRBJ1-6, with D perhaps matching TRBD1 (5 bases). The CDR3 covers 15 residues. Trimming shortened V by 5 bases and J by 9 bases, and 17 bases separated the two germline ends. Germline V gene lookup returns CDR1 SNHLY and CDR2 FYNNEI. In DNA form, the CDR3 reads TGTGCCAGCAGTACATCAAGGGGTGTGGGTTCACCCCTCCACTTT. Translating gives CASSTSRGVGSPLHF.

The rearrangement uses TRBV29-1 and TRBJ1-1; 7 bases match TRBD1. The CDR3 contains 12 residues. V lost 5 bases to trimming and J lost 5 bases; unmatched junction nucleotides: 5. Germline V gives CDR1 SQVTM, CDR2 ANQGSEA. In nucleotides, the CDR3 is TGCAGCGTTTACGAGGGGGCGACTGAAGCTTTCTTT. It codes for CSVYEGATEAFF.

In DNA, the CDR3 is TGTGCCAGCTCACCAAATGCAGGGAACGAATCACCCCTCCACTTT. The encoded protein is CASSPNAGNESPLHF. The chain is built from TRBV18 and TRBJ1-6, with TRBD1 as a possible D gene (5 bases). Trimming took 2 bases from V and 10 from J, leaving 15 bases between them. CDR3 length: 15 residues. Germline V gene lookup returns CDR1 KGHSH and CDR2 LQKENI.

This sequence joins TRBV4-2 and TRBJ1-2; D gene uncertain. The ends were cut back, 0 bases at V and 1 base at J, with 12 bases in the middle. CDR3 length: 16 amino acids. Germline V gives CDR1 LGHNA, CDR2 YNFKEQ. The CDR3 is CASSQEFRLNNYGYTF. The CDR3 region has the DNA TGTGCCAGCAGCCAAGAATTCAGGCTCAATAACTATGGCTACACCTTC.

This clone was recorded at least ten times. V is TRBV9 and J is TRBJ1-3, with D possibly being TRBD1 (6 bases). The CDR3 totals 16 residues. Germline values: CDR1 SGDLS, CDR2 YYNGEE. Trimming removed 3 bases at V and 0 bases at J, with 13 bases between. The CDR3 bases are TGTGCCAGCAGCGCCGACCCCAGGGGCTCTGGAAACACCATATATTTT. It specifies CASSADPRGSGNTIYF.

The rearrangement uses TRBV29-1 and TRBJ2-1; unclear D gene. Trimming pared 3 bases from V and 5 bases from J, leaving 14 bases between. This CDR3 region has 14 residues. Germline V gene lookup returns CDR1 SQVTM and CDR2 ANQGSEA. CDR3 coding DNA: TGCAGCGTTGATGGGCAACCTCCCAACAATGAGCAGTTCTTC. Residues: CSVDGQPPNNEQFF.

The V and J genes are TRBV9 and TRBJ2-6, with a tentative D call TRBD1 (6 bases). Germline loops: CDR1 SGDLS, CDR2 YYNGEE. The CDR3 extends over 17 amino acids. V was clipped by 7 bases and J by 0 bases, with 17 bases between them. This CDR3 is CASHPTGLNSGANVLTF. In DNA, the CDR3 is TGTGCCAGCCACCCGACAGGCCTTAACTCTGGGGCCAACGTCCTGACTTTC.

V and J are TRBV30 and TRBJ1-5, with a weak D call TRBD1 (5 bases). Trimming left V 4 bases short and J 4 bases short, with 17 bases between. The germline CDR1 and CDR2 sequences are GTSNPN and SVGIG (reference sequence). This CDR3 spans 15 amino acids. The CDR3 nucleotides are TGTGCCTGGAATAGGAGGGGCTCCTTAAATCAGCCCCAGCATTTT. This encodes CAWNRRGSLNQPQHF.

J is TRBJ2-3 and V is TRBV4-2; D is perhaps TRBD2 (6 bases). The CDR3 has 13 amino acids. Trimming took off 11 bases at V and 6 bases at J, with 18 bases between the two ends. Germline V gene sequence: CDR1 LGHNA, CDR2 YNFKEQ. The CDR3 DNA follows: TGTGCCGTCGGGGACTCGGATGGGGATACGCAGTATTTT. Encoded protein: CAVGDSDGDTQYF.

V and J are TRBV19 and TRBJ2-1, with TRBD2 matching over 8 bases. The CDR3 has 15 amino acids. Germline values: CDR1 LNHDA, CDR2 SQIVND (reference sequence). Trimming cost V 0 bases and J 9 bases; bases outside gene matches: 7. In nucleotides, the CDR3 is TGTGCCAGTAGTATAGACAGTAGCGGGGTAGGTGAGCAGTTCTTC. Translating gives CASSIDSSGVGEQFF. Together with reference TRBV19 and TRBJ2-1, the CDR3 gives the full variable domain: DGGITQSPKYLFRKEGQNVTLSCEQNLNHDAMYWYRQDPGQGLRLIYYSQIVNDFQKGDIAEGYSVSREKKESFPLTVTSAQKNPTAFYLCASSIDSSGVGEQFFGPGTRLTVL.